The present T cell receptor beta chain was sequenced within a study of T cells after yellow fever vaccination. Study-level points and caveats: At under 97% for CD4 and approximately 89% for CD8, most primary-vaccination clones showed up again after the booster.

Notes on this clonotype: What it recognizes is unknown.

Trimming at V came to 10 bases and at J to 8 bases, leaving 16 bases not matched to a gene. CDR3 length: 15 amino acids. 5'RACE template switching generated TCR cDNA, adding a universal primer site and UMIs. TCRdb ran MiXCR on the 5' RACE reads and lists one entry per CDR3 protein. This table has some 350,000 distinct CDR3 sequences, about 6% appearing once. The sequence was obtained from a man in his thirties or forties who received the YFV17D yellow fever vaccine. The rearrangement joins TRBV12-3 or TRBV12-4 to TRBJ2-1, with 8 positions matching TRBD2. This specimen was PBMCs, taken 5 days after the yellow fever booster vaccination. The CDR3: CAIYAAGTSQDEQFF. CDR3 in DNA: TGTGCCATATACGCTGCCGGGACTAGTCAAGATGAGCAGTTCTTC.